This T cell receptor beta chain comes out of a study of pediatric ulcerative colitis. Study-wide findings and caveats: A couple of rectal clonotypes were found only in ulcerative colitis patients, all of them.

Germline V gene lookup returns CDR1 LNHNV and CDR2 YYDKDF (reference sequence). The CDR3 extends over 15 amino acids. V shed 1 base and J 4 bases; nucleotides not matched to a gene: 3. Colonoscopy and blood draw happened at the same time. Assay used: immunoSEQ multiplex PCR; TCRdb lists only in-frame clones, some missing. The table lists about 14,000 clones, around 90% of them singletons. With respect to this clone: Its antigen remains unidentified.

The V gene is TRBV15, the J gene TRBJ2-5; 10 positions match TRBD2. The sequence came from a boy aged 5 to 17 with moderate ulcerative colitis. The sample consisted of blood. CDR3 protein: CATSRGSGGGETQYF. The CDR3 nucleotides are TGTGCCACCAGCAGAGGCAGCGGGGGGGGAGAGACCCAGTACTTC.